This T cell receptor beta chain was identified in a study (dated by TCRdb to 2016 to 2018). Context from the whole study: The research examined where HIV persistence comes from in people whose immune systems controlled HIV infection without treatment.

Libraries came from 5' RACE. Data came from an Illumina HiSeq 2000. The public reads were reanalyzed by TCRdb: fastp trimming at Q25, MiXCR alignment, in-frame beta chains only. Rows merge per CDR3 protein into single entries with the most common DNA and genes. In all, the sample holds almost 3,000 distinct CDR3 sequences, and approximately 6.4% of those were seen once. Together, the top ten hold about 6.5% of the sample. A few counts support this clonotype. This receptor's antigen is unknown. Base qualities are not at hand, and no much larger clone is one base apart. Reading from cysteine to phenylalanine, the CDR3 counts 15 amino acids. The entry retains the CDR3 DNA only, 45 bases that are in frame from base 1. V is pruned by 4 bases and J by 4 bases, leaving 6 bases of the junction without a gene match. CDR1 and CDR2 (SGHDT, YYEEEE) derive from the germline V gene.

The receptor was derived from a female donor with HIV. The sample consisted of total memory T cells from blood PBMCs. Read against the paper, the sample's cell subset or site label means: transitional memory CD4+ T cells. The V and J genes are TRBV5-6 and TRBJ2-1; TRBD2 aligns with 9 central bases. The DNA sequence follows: TGTGCCAGCAGCATAACTAGCGGGCTTTACAATGAGCAGTTCTTC. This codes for CASSITSGLYNEQFF.